This paragraph covers one TCR beta chain sequence. Enrollees, about 18 to 100 years old, lived in about two dozen US areas. Exposed participants came across a COVID-19 case within 2 weeks before study entry. The data were taken from a study of blood T cell repertoires in COVID-19. As for the study in general: Some COVID-19 samples were acute and others convalescent; all came from the United States, Italy and Spain. Nucleic acid was either cDNA or gDNA, and it came from T cells, B-cell-depleted T cells, or PBMCs.

TCRdb keeps only in-frame clones here, not all; method: immunoSEQ multiplex PCR. The data show a few hundred thousand clones, with 80% to 90% seen just once and around 3.1% held by the top ten. The ends were cut back, 3 bases at V and 5 bases at J, with 8 bases in the middle. CDR3 length: 13 amino acids. The germline CDR1 and CDR2 sequences are SGHAT and FQNNGV. Sequenced input: PBMCs or T cells enriched from blood (not recorded which). This clonotype was obtained from a woman aged 40 to 50 who had been exposed to COVID-19. The chain uses TRBV11-2 and TRBJ2-1, with D unclear. In DNA, the CDR3 is TGTGCCAGCAGCTTTTCGCAGAACAATGAGCAGTTCTTC. This codes for CASSFSQNNEQFF. The whole variable domain, filled in from reference TRBV11-2 and TRBJ2-1, reads EAGVAQSPRYKIIEKRQSVAFWCNPISGHATLYWYQQILGQGPKLLIQFQNNGVVDDSQLPKDRFSAERLKGVDSTLKIQPAKLEDSAVYLCASSFSQNNEQFFGPGTRLTVL.